These T cell receptor beta chains were read from a single sample in a study of CD8+CD57+ T cells in acquired aplastic anemia. One entry per CDR3 protein results from TCRdb running MiXCR on the reads. Of about 190,000 distinct CDR3 sequences listed, approximately 50% are singletons. Sequencing was performed on sorted CD4+, CD8+, or CD8+CD57+ T cells (not recorded which) from PBMCs. The receptors here all came from a human donor in good health, serving as a control. Both conserved end residues are part of each CDR3. D genes are given only for firm matches. Where a row states a size, it is once, few, many or the class of an expanded clone; other rows omit it.

size	J	V	D	CDR3	DNA
.	TRBJ1-2	TRBV2	.	CASSDVGKSYTF	TGTGCCAGCAGTGATGTGGGAAAGAGCTACACCTTC
.	TRBJ1-2	TRBV20-1	.	CSARPGTDNYGYTF	TGCAGTGCTAGACCTGGGACGGATAACTATGGCTACACCTTC
many	TRBJ1-5	TRBV9	.	CASSVVAVGQPQHF	TGTGCCAGCAGCGTAGTGGCAGTCGGTCAGCCCCAGCATTTT
many	TRBJ1-2	TRBV6-6	.	CASRGQLYGYTF	TGTGCCAGCAGAGGACAGCTCTATGGCTACACCTTC
many	TRBJ2-7	TRBV10-2	TRBD1	CASNAGTGLYEQYF	TGCGCCAGCAACGCCGGGACAGGTCTCTACGAGCAGTACTTC
many	TRBJ2-2	TRBV9	.	CASSATGEAPNTGELFF	TGTGCCAGCAGCGCTACGGGGGAGGCGCCGAACACCGGGGAGCTGTTTTTT
.	TRBJ2-7	TRBV11-2	.	CASSREFYEQYF	TGTGCCAGCAGCCGGGAGTTCTACGAGCAGTACTTC
.	TRBJ1-2	TRBV27	TRBD1	CASYKTGEDYGYTF	TGTGCCAGCTATAAGACAGGGGAGGACTATGGCTACACCTTC
.	TRBJ1-3	TRBV29-1	.	CSVATSGNTIYF	TGCAGCGTGGCAACTTCAGGAAACACCATATATTTT
.	TRBJ2-3	TRBV7-6	TRBD2	CASSFGTRLTDTQYF	TGTGCCAGCAGCTTCGGGACTAGGCTCACAGATACGCAGTATTTT
.	TRBJ1-2	TRBV5-1	TRBD1	CASSRGQAWDGYTF	TGTGCCAGCAGCCGCGGACAGGCATGGGATGGCTACACCTTC
many	TRBJ1-4	TRBV5-4	.	CASSSQGGSNEKLFF	TGTGCCAGCAGCTCACAAGGAGGATCAAATGAAAAACTGTTTTTT
many	TRBJ2-3	TRBV13	.	CASSFGLEADTQYF	TGTGCCAGCAGCTTCGGGCTAGAAGCAGATACGCAGTATTTT
.	TRBJ2-7	TRBV20-1	.	CSARSRHAAYEQYF	TGCAGTGCTAGATCCCGACATGCGGCTTACGAGCAGTACTTC
.	TRBJ1-1	TRBV20-1	.	CSARGAGANTEAFF	TGCAGTGCTAGGGGAGCGGGGGCGAACACTGAAGCTTTCTTT
many	TRBJ1-6	TRBV6-1	TRBD1	CASSGRDSNSPLHF	TGTGCCAGCAGTGGCCGGGACAGTAATTCACCCCTCCACTTT
once	TRBJ1-6	TRBV4-2	TRBD1	CASSQAGQGNSPLHF	TGTGCCAGCAGCCAAGCCGGACAGGGTAATTCACCCCTCCACTTT
many	TRBJ1-1	TRBV5-1	TRBD1	CASSPGQGARDTEAFF	TGCGCCAGCAGCCCGGGACAGGGGGCCAGGGACACTGAAGCTTTCTTT
.	TRBJ1-1	TRBV7-3	.	CASSDTGPTISPYTEAFF	TGTGCCAGCAGCGACACCGGGCCAACCATTTCCCCCTACACTGAAGCTTTCTTT
.	TRBJ2-5	TRBV20-1	TRBD2	CSARATSGGETQHF	TGCAGTGCTAGAGCGACTAGCGGGGGCGAGACCCAGCACTTC
.	TRBJ2-1	TRBV20-1	TRBD2	CSASDSASGTMKQFF	TGCAGTGCTAGTGACTCGGCTAGCGGGACAATGAAGCAGTTCTTC
.	TRBJ2-7	TRBV25-1	.	CASSQSEGRGSYEQYF	TGCGCCAGCAGCCAATCGGAGGGCAGGGGCTCCTACGAGCAGTACTTC
.	TRBJ2-7	TRBV6-5	.	CASKVGMAGTRSYKQYF	TGTGCCAGCAAGGTGGGGATGGCGGGGACACGCTCCTACAAGCAGTACTTC
.	TRBJ2-3	TRBV7-2	TRBD2	CASSLGPSSGASDTQYF	TGTGCCAGCAGTTTAGGCCCCTCTAGCGGGGCATCAGATACGCAGTATTTT
.	TRBJ2-1	TRBV4-2	.	CASSQDLAQSNDEQFF	TGTGCCAGCAGCCAAGACCTTGCGCAGTCTAACGATGAGCAGTTCTTC
many	TRBJ2-2	TRBV7-2	.	CASSQGGGRVNTGELFF	TGTGCCAGCAGCCAAGGAGGGGGGAGGGTGAACACCGGGGAGCTGTTTTTT
many	TRBJ2-1	TRBV3-1	.	CASSHMGNEQFF	TGTGCCAGCAGCCACATGGGAAATGAGCAGTTCTTC
.	TRBJ2-7	TRBV5-1	TRBD2	CASSYLLASYEQYF	TGCGCCAGCAGCTATTTACTAGCGAGCTACGAGCAGTACTTC